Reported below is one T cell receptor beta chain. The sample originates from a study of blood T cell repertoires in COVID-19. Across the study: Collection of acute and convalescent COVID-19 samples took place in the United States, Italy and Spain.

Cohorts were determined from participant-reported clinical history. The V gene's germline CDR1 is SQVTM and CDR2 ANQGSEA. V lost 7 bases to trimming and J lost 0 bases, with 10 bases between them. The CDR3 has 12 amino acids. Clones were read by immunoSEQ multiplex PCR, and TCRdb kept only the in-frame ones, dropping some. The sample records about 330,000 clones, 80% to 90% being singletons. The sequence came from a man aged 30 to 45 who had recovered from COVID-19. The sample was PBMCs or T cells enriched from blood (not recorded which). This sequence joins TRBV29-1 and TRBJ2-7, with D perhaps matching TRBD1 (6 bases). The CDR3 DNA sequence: TGCAGCGCCCAAGGGGGCTCCTACGAGCAGTACTTC. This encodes CSAQGGSYEQYF.